The next 9 T cell receptor beta chains were all read from a single sample in a study of cytomegalovirus exposure and HLA in healthy donors. The PCR made use of 60 Vbeta and 13 Jbeta primers. Measured with immunoSEQ multiplex PCR; TCRdb has only the in-frame clones, and not every one. This table holds fewer than 200,000 clones, about 80% found once. The specimen was PBMCs. Receptors originate from a man aged 40-50 years in good health and CMV-seropositive.

The J gene is TRBJ2-5, the V gene TRBV7-2; TRBD2 agrees at 7 bases. Germline CDR1 is SGHTA and CDR2 is FQGNSA. The CDR3 has 15 amino acids. The trim removed 1 base at V and 4 bases at J, leaving 6 bases unmatched. The CDR3 protein is CASSLDWTSRETQYF. Here the CDR3 DNA reads TGTGCCAGCAGCTTAGATTGGACTAGTAGAGAGACCCAGTACTTC.

This rearrangement joins TRBV28 to TRBJ1-1, with TRBD1 identical over 7 bases. Germline CDR1 reads MDHEN; CDR2 reads SYDVKM. V shed 4 bases and J 10 bases; nucleotides not matched to a gene: 15. This CDR3 has 15 residues. The CDR3 DNA reads as TGTGCCAGCAGTTCTCCGACAGGGCTGATTTTGGGAGCTTTCTTT. This sequence encodes CASSSPTGLILGAFF.

The J gene is TRBJ2-3, the V gene TRBV5-4, with D possibly being TRBD2 (5 bases). CDR3 length: 16 amino acids. V was pared by 0 bases and J by 0 bases, with 11 bases between. Germline lookup yields CDR1 SGHNT and CDR2 YYREEE (reference sequence). The CDR3 DNA reads as TGTGCCAGCAGCTTGGCTCGGGGTACTAGCACAGATACGCAGTATTTT. As protein: CASSLARGTSTDTQYF.

The V call is TRBV7-6, the J call TRBJ2-1; possible D gene TRBD2, 5 bases. The CDR3 runs 15 residues. The V end was cut by 1 base, the J end by 9 bases, with 16 bases between. Germline V lookup: CDR1 SGHVS, CDR2 FNYEAQ. The chain's CDR3 is CASSLGAPAGGEQFF. The DNA of the CDR3 is TGTGCCAGCAGCTTAGGTGCCCCCGCGGGTGGTGAGCAGTTCTTC.

The J gene is TRBJ2-1, the V gene TRBV27, with TRBD2 identical over 14 bases. Losses at the gene ends were 6 bases for V and 1 base for J; bases not matched to a gene: 20. The CDR3 length is 22 residues. The germline CDR1 and CDR2 sequences are MNHEY and SMNVEV (reference sequence). CDR3 loop: CASRPGLAGEKTALTSYNEQFF. As DNA, the CDR3 is TGTGCCAGCAGACCGGGACTAGCGGGAGAGAAGACTGCGTTAACGTCCTACAATGAGCAGTTCTTC.

This clone has more than one count but fewer than ten. The V gene is TRBV7-9, the J gene TRBJ1-1; 8 bases match TRBD1. The V and J ends lost 5 bases and 7 bases, in that order; junction bases with no gene match: 9. This CDR3 spans 14 amino acids. Germline V gene data show CDR1 as SEHNR and CDR2 as FQNEAQ (reference sequence). The CDR3, as DNA: TGTGCCAGCAGCCGCCTACAGGGGGAGGGTGAAGCTTTCTTT. It yields the protein CASSRLQGEGEAFF.

V is TRBV5-4 and J is TRBJ2-5; 9 bases line up with TRBD2. CDR1 and CDR2 from the germline V gene are SGHNT and YYREEE (reference sequence). This CDR3 region has 15 residues. Trimming removed 4 bases from V and 0 bases from J; junction bases left unmatched: 4. The CDR3 sequence: CASSPSGGYQETQYF. The CDR3 region has the DNA TGTGCCAGCAGCCCCAGCGGGGGGTACCAAGAGACCCAGTACTTC.

Comment on this clone: At one of its ends the junction is not consistent with the germline gene, which may arise from a read error. The chain uses TRBV7-7 and TRBJ2-2; D is possibly TRBD2 (5 bases). The germline gives CDR1 SSHAT, CDR2 FNYEAQ (reference sequence). CDR3 length: 14 amino acids. The CDR3 is CASSLGLLTGELFF. For the CDR3, the DNA is TGTGCTAGCAGCTTAGGACTGCTCACCGGGGAGCTGTTTTTT.

The chain uses TRBV18 and TRBJ2-4, with D possibly matching TRBD2 (6 bases). Germline V lookup: CDR1 KGHSH, CDR2 LQKENI. Trimming stripped 3 bases from V and 7 bases from J, with 13 bases between. The CDR3 loop spans 14 amino acids. CDR3: CASSPSGVANIQYF. CDR3 DNA sequence: TGTGCCAGCTCACCTTCGGGAGTTGCGAACATTCAGTACTTC.